The next 21 T cell receptor beta chains were all read from a single sample in a study of shared clonotypes between healthy human individuals. Sequenced by immunoSEQ multiplex PCR; TCRdb stores in-frame clones only, minus some. The table shows about 2.5 million clones, with about 90% occurring only once. Sequenced: naive CD4+ T cells from PBMCs. Sample subset: CD45RA+ positively selected. These receptors all come from a man in his late teens or twenties in good health. Some clones in this sample may be carry-over from other donors' samples.

The chain joins TRBV2 to TRBJ1-4, with TRBD1 matching over 10 bases. Germline loops: CDR1 SNHLY, CDR2 FYNNEI. The CDR3 has 16 amino acids. The trim removed 3 bases at V and 10 bases at J, leaving 11 bases unmatched. In nucleotides, the CDR3 is TGTGCCAGCAGTGACTTTACCGGGACAGGGGTAGGAAAACTGTTTTTT. Translating gives CASSDFTGTGVGKLFF.

The rearrangement uses TRBV23-1 and TRBJ2-3; 8 bases align to TRBD2. TRBV23-1 qualifies as an ORF whose function is uncertain. The CDR3 sequence is 19 residues long. Trimming cost V 2 bases and J 5 bases; bases outside gene matches: 18. The CDR3 region is CASSQPMVVPGREEDTQYF. The CDR3 nucleotides read TGCGCCAGCAGTCAACCTATGGTCGTCCCTGGGCGGGAGGAAGATACGCAGTATTTT.

This clone has a single count. The chain joins TRBV7-2 to TRBJ2-1; weak D call: TRBD2 (6 bases). The CDR3 extends over 17 amino acids. Trimming shortened V by 7 bases and J by 0 bases, and 19 bases separated the two germline ends. Germline V gene lookup returns CDR1 SGHTA and CDR2 FQGNSA. Here the CDR3 reads CASTPGSGRSSYNEQFF. CDR3 coding DNA: TGTGCCAGCACTCCCGGTAGCGGTAGGAGCTCCTACAATGAGCAGTTCTTC.

CDR3 residues: CASSLVGQIAETQYF. The CDR3 nucleotides read TGTGCCAGCAGCCTAGTGGGACAAATAGCAGAGACCCAGTACTTC. The V and J genes are TRBV9 and TRBJ2-5, with D perhaps matching TRBD1 (6 bases). CDR1 and CDR2 (germline): SGDLS, YYNGEE. This CDR3 is built from 15 residues. With 4 bases removed from V and 4 bases from J, the gap between germline ends came to 17 bases.

This clone has more than one count but fewer than ten. The chain carries TRBV2 and TRBJ1-2; TRBD1 matches at 12 bases. Germline loops: CDR1 SNHLY, CDR2 FYNNEI. This CDR3 contains 17 residues. V lost 2 bases to trimming and J lost 4 bases; unmatched junction nucleotides: 8. The DNA for the CDR3 is TGTGCCAGCAGTGAAATGGGACAGGGGGCGAGACGCTATGGCTACACCTTC. It yields the protein CASSEMGQGARRYGYTF.

About this clone: The same CDR3 also results from other DNA sequences found in this sample. The chain employs TRBV4-1 and TRBJ1-1; 8 bases align to TRBD1. Trimming took 2 bases from V and 5 from J; bases not matched to a gene: 7. There are 15 residues in the CDR3. Germline V lookup: CDR1 MGHRA, CDR2 YSYEKL. DNA of the CDR3: TGCGCCAGCAGCCAACAGGGGGCAGGAGGGACTGAAGCTTTCTTT. It codes for CASSQQGAGGTEAFF.

The CDR3 coding sequence is TGTGCCAGCAGCCTATCGTCAGCGGGAGGATTCTACAATGAGCAGTTCTTC. Translating gives CASSLSSAGGFYNEQFF. The chain couples TRBV5-6 to TRBJ2-1; 9 bases fit TRBD2. Germline values: CDR1 SGHDT, CDR2 YYEEEE. The CDR3 covers 17 residues. Germline trimming cut 4 bases from V and 3 bases from J; bases unmatched to any gene: 11.

This sequence joins TRBV18 and TRBJ2-7; 7 bases agree with TRBD1. Germline V CDR1 and CDR2: KGHSH, LQKENI. The CDR3 has 15 residues. Germline trimming cut 1 base from V and 2 bases from J; bases unmatched to any gene: 5. The CDR3 region is CASSPQGAGTYEQYF. CDR3 sequence (DNA): TGTGCCAGCTCACCACAGGGGGCCGGGACCTACGAGCAGTACTTC.

V gene TRBV6-5 combines with J gene TRBJ1-2; maybe TRBD1 (6 bases). The V gene lost 5 bases and the J gene lost 6 bases, with 19 bases spanning the gap. Looked up from germline, CDR1 is MNHEY and CDR2 is SVGAGI. This CDR3 is built from 15 residues. CDR3 bases: TGTGCCAGCAGTCGAGAATACCTAGGACAGCATGGCTACACCTTC. It yields the protein CASSREYLGQHGYTF.

The chain employs TRBV4-1 and TRBJ1-4; D remains ambiguous. The CDR3 runs to 17 residues. Trimming shortened V by 1 base and J by 0 bases, and 12 bases separated the two germline ends. In germline, CDR1 is MGHRA, CDR2 YSYEKL. In DNA, the CDR3 is TGCGCCAGCAGCCAAGGGCCTAGACTTGCAACTAATGAAAAACTGTTTTTT. Protein product: CASSQGPRLATNEKLFF.

This clone appeared once. V and J are TRBV19 and TRBJ1-5; D remains unclear. CDR3 length equals 12 residues. Trimming removed 7 bases from V and 4 bases from J, with 8 bases in between. Germline loops: CDR1 LNHDA, CDR2 SQIVND (reference sequence). CDR3 coding DNA: TGTGCCAGTATTGGAGTAAATCAGCCCCAGCATTTT. Residues: CASIGVNQPQHF.

This chain joins TRBV6-6 and TRBJ2-1; TRBD2 is a possible D gene (5 bases). The CDR3 runs 15 residues. Germline CDR1 MNHNY, CDR2 SVGAGI (reference sequence). Trimming left V 2 bases short and J 8 bases short, with 16 bases between. CDR3: CASSYPTTSGDEQFF. DNA for the CDR3: TGTGCCAGCAGTTACCCGACGACCTCCGGGGATGAGCAGTTCTTC.

This clone appeared a few times. The J gene is TRBJ1-5, the V gene TRBV19; D possibly corresponds to TRBD1 (6 bases). CDR3 length: 13 residues. Germline lookup yields CDR1 LNHDA and CDR2 SQIVND (reference sequence). V lost 11 bases and J lost 6, with 17 bases in between. The CDR3 is CASKPGVGQPQHF. For the CDR3, the DNA is TGTGCCTCCAAGCCAGGGGTCGGTCAGCCCCAGCATTTT. The full variable domain, completed using reference TRBV19 and TRBJ1-5, is DGGITQSPKYLFRKEGQNVTLSCEQNLNHDAMYWYRQDPGQGLRLIYYSQIVNDFQKGDIAEGYSVSREKKESFPLTVTSAQKNPTAFYLCASKPGVGQPQHFGDGTRLSIL.

V is TRBV5-4 and J is TRBJ2-3; the D gene could be TRBD1 or TRBD2 (6 bases each). The germline gives CDR1 SGHNT, CDR2 YYREEE (reference sequence). The V end was cut by 1 base, the J end by 3 bases, with 9 bases between. This CDR3 is 14 amino acids long. This CDR3 is CASSLTGATDTQYF. DNA of the CDR3: TGTGCCAGCAGCTTGACGGGGGCAACAGATACGCAGTATTTT.

The J gene is TRBJ2-7, the V gene TRBV28, with 7 nucleotides matching TRBD2. CDR1 is MDHEN, CDR2 SYDVKM, per germline. The CDR3 length is 14 residues. DNA for the CDR3: TGTACCTGCCGTCCTGCGGGGGATATCTACGAGCAGTACTTC. Its translation: CTCRPAGDIYEQYF.

This clone was observed once. This chain connects TRBV18 to TRBJ1-2; D ambiguous. V was trimmed by 5 bases and J by 0 bases, leaving 4 bases between them. The CDR3 covers 12 residues. The germline V gene has CDR1 KGHSH and CDR2 LQKENI. CDR3 nucleotides: TGTGCCAGCTCAAAAGCTAACTATGGCTACACCTTC. The encoded protein is CASSKANYGYTF.

A note on this clone: The junction and the germline gene differ at one end; a read error may be behind it. The chain recombines TRBV27 with TRBJ2-7; perhaps D is TRBD1 or TRBD2 (5 bases each). Germline values: CDR1 MNHEY, CDR2 SMNVEV (reference sequence). The CDR3 runs to 15 residues. In DNA form, the CDR3 reads TGTGCCAGCAGTTTATCGGGCAGGGCGATGAGGGGTGGGCGCTTC. This codes for CASSLSGRAMRGGRF.

Turning to this clone: Additional DNA sequences in this sample encode the identical CDR3. The chain recombines TRBV18 with TRBJ2-7; a possible D gene is TRBD2 (6 bases). V dropped 2 bases and J dropped 4 bases, with 6 bases sitting between them. The CDR3 spans 12 residues. The germline V gene encodes CDR1 KGHSH and CDR2 LQKENI. The CDR3 DNA follows: TGTGCCAGCTCACCAGCGGGGTACGAGCAGTACTTC. Translating it yields CASSPAGYEQYF.

J is TRBJ2-1 and V is TRBV5-1; a weak D match, TRBD2 (5 bases). The V end lost 4 bases, the J end lost 0 bases, and 11 bases lay between the germline ends. Per germline, CDR1 SGHRS and CDR2 YFSETQ. This CDR3 is 15 amino acids long. The CDR3 bases are TGCGCCAGCAGCCCGGAGCGGAGCTCCTACAATGAGCAGTTCTTC. Residues: CASSPERSSYNEQFF.

J is TRBJ2-5 and V is TRBV5-1; 7 nucleotides align to TRBD1. Germline CDR1 reads SGHRS; CDR2 reads YFSETQ. The CDR3 has 14 residues. Trimming at V came to 9 bases and at J to 1 base, leaving 9 bases not matched to a gene. CDR3: CATSGQNSQETQYF. The CDR3 DNA sequence: TGCGCCACCTCGGGACAGAACTCCCAAGAGACCCAGTACTTC. The full variable domain, its missing parts supplied by reference TRBV5-1 and TRBJ2-5, is KAGVTQTPRYLIKTRGQQVTLSCSPISGHRSVSWYQQTPGQGLQFLFEYFSETQRNKGNFPGRFSGRQFSNSRSEMNVSTLELGDSALYLCATSGQNSQETQYFGPGTRLLVL.

This chain links TRBV28 with TRBJ1-5, with no clear D. This CDR3 spans 12 amino acids. Trimming stripped 6 bases from V and 7 bases from J, with 10 bases between. Per the germline V gene, CDR1 is MDHEN and CDR2 is SYDVKM. CDR3 DNA sequence: TGTGCCAGCAGCTCCGATGGGCAGCCCCAGCATTTT. It is translated as CASSSDGQPQHF.